Detailed here is one TCR beta chain. Antigen: not known. This sample is part of a study of vaccination and CD4 T cells after COVID-19. The CDR3 is 16 residues long. The V gene lost 2 bases and the J gene lost 2 bases, with 15 bases spanning the gap. CDR1 and CDR2 (germline): LGHDT, YNNKEL (reference sequence). Treatment here: approximately 10-day PBMC culture with coronavirus spike peptide pools or control peptides (ViraFEST assay). At the Johns Hopkins FTIC core, DNA taken from cultured CD4+ T cells was sequenced by way of the Oncomine TCR Beta short-read assay. Genomic DNA from cultured CD4+ T cells was extracted. TCRdb reanalysed the PCR reads using MiXCR and keeps one entry per CDR3 protein. This sample has 15,000 to 20,000 distinct CDR3 sequences, with about 60% found just once.

The clonotype originates from a human donor who had recovered from COVID-19. The sequenced sample was CD4+ T cells from blood, cultured in vitro. The chain employs TRBV3-1 and TRBJ2-5; D not certain. This CDR3 is CASSQNSARPQETQYF. As DNA, the CDR3 is TGTGCCAGCAGCCAAAATTCGGCCAGGCCTCAAGAGACCCAGTACTTC.